Listed here is a single T cell receptor beta chain. The source of the sample is a study of T cell clones after liver transplantation. Study background: Post-transplant blood was tracked for graft-donor-reactive T cell clones identified in a pre-transplant mixed lymphocyte reaction.

Sequenced by immunoSEQ multiplex PCR; TCRdb stores in-frame clones only, minus some. The repertoire consists of under 150,000 clones, with just over 90% occurring once and the leading ten covering 0.8% to 0.9%. This sequence was found in a human patient who received a liver transplant. The graft donor may have contributed some T cells. Sequencing was performed on CD4+ T cells from blood, taken 12 months after liver transplant.

CDR3 DNA sequence: TGTGCCAGCAGTTTGGTGGGACAGGGTAAAACCTACGAGCAGTACTTC. Amino acid sequence: CASSLVGQGKTYEQYF. The rearrangement joins TRBV28 to TRBJ2-7; 9 positions agree with TRBD1. This CDR3 is 16 amino acids long. Trimming at V came to 3 bases and at J to 2 bases, leaving 8 bases not matched to a gene. Germline values: CDR1 MDHEN, CDR2 SYDVKM. The whole variable domain, remainder taken from reference TRBV28 and TRBJ2-7, is DVKVTQSSRYLVKRTGEKVFLECVQDMDHENMFWYRQDPGLGLRLIYFSYDVKMKEKGDIPEGYSVSREKKERFSLILESASTNQTSMYLCASSLVGQGKTYEQYFGPGTRLTVT.